The rows below give T cell receptor beta chains drawn from one sample of a study of T cells after posttransplantation cyclophosphamide. Profiled with immunoSEQ multiplex PCR; TCRdb holds only in-frame clones, not every one. The sample includes under 6,000 clones, less than 85% of them seen just once. The input for sequencing was PBMCs, taken 86 days after allogeneic stem cell transplant with posttransplant cyclophosphamide. The receptor set was obtained from a male patient aged 45-60 years who received an allogeneic stem cell transplant from an unrelated donor, was CMV-positive, and had acute GVHD only. Some T cells may have come from the graft donor. The CDR3 runs from the conserved cysteine through the conserved F or W. The D gene is left open where the match is weak. The listing skips clone size in some rows; elsewhere it reads once, few, many or a size class.

d_call: TRBD1; v_call: TRBV27; j_call: TRBJ1-1; clone_size: -; cdr3_aa: CASRRQGRDTEAFF; cdr3_nt: TGTGCCAGCAGGAGACAGGGAAGGGACACTGAAGCTTTCTTT
d_call: -; v_call: TRBV7-2; j_call: TRBJ2-2; clone_size: few; cdr3_aa: CASSSDWIGELFF; cdr3_nt: TGTGCCAGCAGTTCTGACTGGATCGGGGAGCTGTTTTTT
d_call: TRBD1; v_call: TRBV18; j_call: TRBJ2-6; clone_size: -; cdr3_aa: CASSPPGQGSGANVLTF; cdr3_nt: TGTGCCAGCTCACCACCGGGACAGGGATCTGGGGCCAACGTCCTGACTTTC
d_call: TRBD1; v_call: TRBV6-5; j_call: TRBJ2-7; clone_size: -; cdr3_aa: CASSATGVANEQYF; cdr3_nt: TGTGCCAGCAGTGCGACAGGGGTAGCGAACGAGCAGTACTTC
d_call: -; v_call: TRBV7-9; j_call: TRBJ2-4; clone_size: -; cdr3_aa: CASSSIGPGIAKNIQYF; cdr3_nt: TGTGCCAGCAGCTCAATCGGTCCGGGAATAGCCAAAAACATTCAGTACTTC
d_call: -; v_call: TRBV6-6; j_call: TRBJ2-2; clone_size: -; cdr3_aa: CASSLDSRELFF; cdr3_nt: TGTGCCAGCAGCCTTGACAGCAGGGAGCTGTTTTTT
d_call: -; v_call: TRBV5-4; j_call: TRBJ2-5; clone_size: -; cdr3_aa: CASNLGGQETQYF; cdr3_nt: TGTGCCAGCAATTTGGGAGGCCAAGAGACCCAGTACTTC
d_call: TRBD1; v_call: TRBV5-1; j_call: TRBJ1-1; clone_size: once; cdr3_aa: CASSLSPGTGSGTEAFF; cdr3_nt: TGCGCCAGCAGCCTTAGTCCCGGGACAGGGTCCGGGACTGAAGCTTTCTTT
d_call: -; v_call: TRBV15; j_call: TRBJ1-2; clone_size: -; cdr3_aa: CATSRDQGFGYTF; cdr3_nt: TGTGCCACCAGCAGAGATCAGGGGTTCGGCTACACCTTC
d_call: -; v_call: TRBV5-1; j_call: TRBJ2-7; clone_size: -; cdr3_aa: CASPTYEQYF; cdr3_nt: TGCGCCAGCCCTACCTACGAGCAGTACTTC
d_call: -; v_call: TRBV30; j_call: TRBJ2-2; clone_size: -; cdr3_aa: CAWDHRAGELFF; cdr3_nt: TGTGCCTGGGACCACAGGGCCGGGGAGCTGTTTTTT
d_call: TRBD1; v_call: TRBV2; j_call: TRBJ1-1; clone_size: -; cdr3_aa: CASNRDRLAFF; cdr3_nt: TGTGCCAGCAACCGGGACAGGTTAGCTTTCTTT
d_call: -; v_call: TRBV6-6; j_call: TRBJ2-2; clone_size: -; cdr3_aa: CASSYSTGVGELFF; cdr3_nt: TGTGCCAGCAGTTACTCGACTGGCGTCGGGGAGCTGTTTTTT
d_call: -; v_call: TRBV18; j_call: TRBJ1-6; clone_size: -; cdr3_aa: CASSPRGPQSNSPLHF; cdr3_nt: TGTGCCAGCTCACCCAGAGGGCCCCAGAGTAATTCACCCCTCCACTTT
d_call: -; v_call: TRBV5-5; j_call: TRBJ2-7; clone_size: few; cdr3_aa: CASSFTGYYEQYF; cdr3_nt: TGTGCCAGCAGCTTTACAGGGTACTACGAGCAGTACTTC
d_call: TRBD2; v_call: TRBV7-3; j_call: TRBJ2-3; clone_size: -; cdr3_aa: CASRSGLAGNTDTQYF; cdr3_nt: TGTGCCAGCAGATCTGGACTAGCGGGAAACACAGATACGCAGTATTTT
d_call: TRBD1; v_call: TRBV9; j_call: TRBJ1-6; clone_size: -; cdr3_aa: CASSVDRENSPLHF; cdr3_nt: TGTGCCAGCAGCGTCGACAGGGAGAATTCACCCCTCCACTTT
d_call: -; v_call: TRBV6-1; j_call: TRBJ2-7; clone_size: -; cdr3_aa: CASSDFDSQEYF; cdr3_nt: TGTGCCAGCAGTGATTTTGACAGTCAAGAGTACTTC
d_call: TRBD1; v_call: TRBV6-1; j_call: TRBJ1-4; clone_size: -; cdr3_aa: CASSDLTGGFEKLFF; cdr3_nt: TGTGCCAGCAGTGATTTAACAGGGGGATTTGAAAAACTGTTTTTT
d_call: -; v_call: TRBV7-6; j_call: TRBJ1-1; clone_size: -; cdr3_aa: CASTANLAEAFF; cdr3_nt: TGTGCCAGCACCGCGAATCTTGCTGAAGCTTTCTTT
d_call: TRBD1; v_call: TRBV28; j_call: TRBJ2-7; clone_size: -; cdr3_aa: CASSFGAPGQSLEQYF; cdr3_nt: TGTGCCAGCAGTTTTGGTGCCCCGGGACAGAGCTTGGAGCAGTACTTC
d_call: TRBD1; v_call: TRBV29-1; j_call: TRBJ2-7; clone_size: -; cdr3_aa: CSADGGQGTREQYF; cdr3_nt: TGCAGCGCTGATGGGGGACAGGGTACGCGCGAGCAGTACTTC
d_call: -; v_call: TRBV7-5; j_call: TRBJ1-3; clone_size: few; cdr3_aa: CVRRGASGNTIYF; cdr3_nt: TGTGTCAGAAGGGGGGCCTCTGGAAACACCATATATTTT
d_call: -; v_call: TRBV18; j_call: TRBJ2-7; clone_size: once; cdr3_aa: CASSRTDRSDEQYF; cdr3_nt: TGTGCCAGCTCACGTACAGACCGTTCAGACGAGCAGTACTTC
d_call: -; v_call: TRBV5-1; j_call: TRBJ2-7; clone_size: -; cdr3_aa: CASSLTQGESVYF; cdr3_nt: TGCGCCAGCAGCCTGACCCAGGGCGAGAGCGTTTACTTC
d_call: -; v_call: TRBV21-1; j_call: TRBJ1-5; clone_size: -; cdr3_aa: CASSKRGQNPFYSNQPQHF; cdr3_nt: TGTGCCAGCAGCAAAAGGGGCCAGAATCCTTTCTATAGCAATCAGCCCCAGCATTTT
d_call: TRBD2; v_call: TRBV7-2; j_call: TRBJ2-3; clone_size: -; cdr3_aa: CASSSPGGLDTQYF; cdr3_nt: TGTGCCAGCAGCTCTCCGGGGGGGCTTGATACGCAGTATTTT
d_call: -; v_call: TRBV28; j_call: TRBJ2-7; clone_size: -; cdr3_aa: CASTPSNPYGFGQYF; cdr3_nt: TGTGCCAGCACCCCTAGCAACCCTTATGGTTTTGGGCAGTACTTC
d_call: TRBD2; v_call: TRBV19; j_call: TRBJ2-1; clone_size: -; cdr3_aa: CASSIDRDLTSGRALYEQFF; cdr3_nt: TGTGCCAGTAGTATAGACAGGGACCTGACTAGCGGGAGGGCCTTATATGAGCAGTTCTTC
d_call: TRBD1; v_call: TRBV27; j_call: TRBJ1-2; clone_size: -; cdr3_aa: CASRSIGQGDYGYTF; cdr3_nt: TGTGCCAGCCGAAGTATCGGACAGGGTGATTATGGCTACACCTTC
d_call: TRBD1; v_call: TRBV6-1; j_call: TRBJ2-7; clone_size: -; cdr3_aa: CASSERTGAYEQYF; cdr3_nt: TGTGCCAGCAGTGAAAGAACAGGGGCCTACGAGCAGTACTTC
d_call: TRBD2; v_call: TRBV9; j_call: TRBJ2-5; clone_size: -; cdr3_aa: CASSTGLAGGQETQYF; cdr3_nt: TGTGCCAGCAGCACCGGACTAGCGGGAGGACAAGAGACCCAGTACTTC
d_call: -; v_call: TRBV28; j_call: TRBJ2-3; clone_size: -; cdr3_aa: CASGAQINTQYF; cdr3_nt: TGTGCCAGCGGAGCCCAAATCAATACGCAGTATTTT
d_call: -; v_call: TRBV5-1; j_call: TRBJ2-2; clone_size: -; cdr3_aa: CASSRLEGAGTGELFF; cdr3_nt: TGCGCCAGCAGCCGTCTCGAGGGGGCGGGGACCGGGGAGCTGTTTTTT
d_call: TRBD1; v_call: TRBV11-1; j_call: TRBJ2-7; clone_size: -; cdr3_aa: CASSLAVGTGKKLYEQYF; cdr3_nt: TGTGCCAGCAGCTTAGCGGTGGGGACAGGGAAAAAACTTTACGAGCAGTACTTC
d_call: -; v_call: TRBV11-3; j_call: TRBJ2-5; clone_size: -; cdr3_aa: CASSLEGETQYF; cdr3_nt: TGTGCCAGCAGCTTAGAGGGCGAGACCCAGTACTTC
d_call: -; v_call: TRBV2; j_call: TRBJ2-1; clone_size: once; cdr3_aa: CASSQENNNEQFF; cdr3_nt: TGTGCCAGCTCACAAGAAAACAATAATGAGCAGTTCTTC
d_call: TRBD2; v_call: TRBV5-3; j_call: TRBJ2-7; clone_size: -; cdr3_aa: CARSLGLAGNYEQYF; cdr3_nt: TGTGCCAGAAGCCTGGGACTAGCGGGAAACTACGAGCAGTACTTC
d_call: TRBD1; v_call: TRBV10-3; j_call: TRBJ2-5; clone_size: -; cdr3_aa: CAISESHRGKETQYF; cdr3_nt: TGTGCCATCAGTGAGTCGCACAGGGGGAAAGAGACCCAGTACTTC
d_call: -; v_call: TRBV29-1; j_call: TRBJ1-1; clone_size: -; cdr3_aa: CSVEGARDTEAFF; cdr3_nt: TGCAGCGTTGAAGGCGCCCGGGACACTGAAGCTTTCTTT
d_call: TRBD2; v_call: TRBV4-2; j_call: TRBJ2-7; clone_size: -; cdr3_aa: CASSRGLAGGYEQYF; cdr3_nt: TGTGCCAGCAGCCGCGGACTAGCGGGAGGCTACGAGCAGTACTTC
d_call: TRBD1; v_call: TRBV18; j_call: TRBJ1-3; clone_size: -; cdr3_aa: CASSPSDRVFSGNTIYF; cdr3_nt: TGTGCCAGCTCACCCTCCGACAGGGTGTTTTCTGGAAACACCATATATTTT
d_call: TRBD1; v_call: TRBV9; j_call: TRBJ2-7; clone_size: -; cdr3_aa: CASSDNRDRGQPGYEQYF; cdr3_nt: TGTGCCAGCAGCGACAACCGGGACAGGGGTCAGCCGGGCTACGAGCAGTACTTC
d_call: TRBD1; v_call: TRBV5-6; j_call: TRBJ1-6; clone_size: -; cdr3_aa: CASSSGTGILDSPLHF; cdr3_nt: TGTGCCAGCAGTTCCGGGACAGGCATTCTGGATTCACCCCTCCACTTT
d_call: -; v_call: TRBV5-1; j_call: TRBJ1-2; clone_size: -; cdr3_aa: CASSLVDGANYGYTF; cdr3_nt: TGCGCCAGCAGCTTAGTCGACGGAGCTAACTATGGCTACACCTTC
d_call: -; v_call: TRBV13; j_call: TRBJ1-2; clone_size: -; cdr3_aa: CASSLGISAQPLGGETF; cdr3_nt: TGTGCCAGCAGCTTAGGGATATCGGCACAGCCCCTTGGAGGGGAGACCTTC
d_call: -; v_call: TRBV19; j_call: TRBJ1-5; clone_size: once; cdr3_aa: CASKGGQAANQPQHF; cdr3_nt: TGTGCCAGTAAAGGAGGGCAGGCAGCTAATCAGCCCCAGCATTTT
d_call: TRBD2; v_call: TRBV7-9; j_call: TRBJ2-1; clone_size: -; cdr3_aa: CASSSIGPIAGGAIEQFF; cdr3_nt: TGTGCCAGCAGCTCTATAGGGCCAATAGCGGGAGGGGCGATTGAGCAGTTCTTC
d_call: -; v_call: TRBV20-1; j_call: TRBJ2-5; clone_size: -; cdr3_aa: CSARAETQYF; cdr3_nt: TGCAGTGCCCGAGCCGAGACCCAGTACTTC
d_call: -; v_call: TRBV11-2; j_call: TRBJ1-2; clone_size: -; cdr3_aa: CASSLQGNGYTF; cdr3_nt: TGTGCCAGCAGTTTACAGGGAAATGGCTACACCTTC
d_call: -; v_call: TRBV5-1; j_call: TRBJ2-1; clone_size: medium-sized; cdr3_aa: CASSLFPSRSYNEQFF; cdr3_nt: TGCGCCAGCAGCTTGTTTCCTAGCCGATCCTACAATGAGCAGTTCTTC
d_call: -; v_call: TRBV6-5; j_call: TRBJ2-7; clone_size: -; cdr3_aa: CASSYATGAVYEQYF; cdr3_nt: TGTGCCAGCAGTTACGCGACAGGTGCTGTCTACGAGCAGTACTTC
d_call: -; v_call: TRBV7-9; j_call: TRBJ1-1; clone_size: few; cdr3_aa: CASSFDQGTEAFF; cdr3_nt: TGTGCCAGCAGCTTCGATCAGGGGACTGAAGCTTTCTTT
d_call: -; v_call: TRBV5-1; j_call: TRBJ2-7; clone_size: -; cdr3_aa: CASSLDQGTYEQYF; cdr3_nt: TGCGCCAGCAGCTTGGACCAGGGGACCTACGAGCAGTACTTC
d_call: -; v_call: TRBV4-1; j_call: TRBJ2-1; clone_size: few; cdr3_aa: CASSQGYSGTYNEQFF; cdr3_nt: TGCGCCAGCAGCCAAGGCTATAGCGGTACTTACAATGAGCAGTTCTTC
d_call: -; v_call: TRBV4-2; j_call: TRBJ2-7; clone_size: -; cdr3_aa: CASSPSDREMEYEQYF; cdr3_nt: TGTGCCAGCAGCCCCTCCGATCGGGAGATGGAATACGAGCAGTACTTC
d_call: -; v_call: TRBV4-1; j_call: TRBJ2-1; clone_size: -; cdr3_aa: CASSQDPVPGGEQFF; cdr3_nt: TGCGCCAGCAGCCAAGATCCGGTACCAGGTGGTGAGCAGTTCTTC
d_call: TRBD1; v_call: TRBV27; j_call: TRBJ1-4; clone_size: -; cdr3_aa: CASSRQGAEKLFF; cdr3_nt: TGTGCCAGCAGCCGACAGGGGGCCGAAAAACTGTTTTTT
d_call: TRBD2; v_call: TRBV28; j_call: TRBJ2-7; clone_size: -; cdr3_aa: CAINSGRSYEQYF; cdr3_nt: TGTGCCATCAATAGCGGGAGGTCCTACGAGCAGTACTTC
d_call: TRBD2; v_call: TRBV15; j_call: TRBJ2-3; clone_size: few; cdr3_aa: CATSVQSGGQKDTQYF; cdr3_nt: TGTGCCACCAGCGTGCAGAGCGGGGGGCAGAAAGATACGCAGTATTTT